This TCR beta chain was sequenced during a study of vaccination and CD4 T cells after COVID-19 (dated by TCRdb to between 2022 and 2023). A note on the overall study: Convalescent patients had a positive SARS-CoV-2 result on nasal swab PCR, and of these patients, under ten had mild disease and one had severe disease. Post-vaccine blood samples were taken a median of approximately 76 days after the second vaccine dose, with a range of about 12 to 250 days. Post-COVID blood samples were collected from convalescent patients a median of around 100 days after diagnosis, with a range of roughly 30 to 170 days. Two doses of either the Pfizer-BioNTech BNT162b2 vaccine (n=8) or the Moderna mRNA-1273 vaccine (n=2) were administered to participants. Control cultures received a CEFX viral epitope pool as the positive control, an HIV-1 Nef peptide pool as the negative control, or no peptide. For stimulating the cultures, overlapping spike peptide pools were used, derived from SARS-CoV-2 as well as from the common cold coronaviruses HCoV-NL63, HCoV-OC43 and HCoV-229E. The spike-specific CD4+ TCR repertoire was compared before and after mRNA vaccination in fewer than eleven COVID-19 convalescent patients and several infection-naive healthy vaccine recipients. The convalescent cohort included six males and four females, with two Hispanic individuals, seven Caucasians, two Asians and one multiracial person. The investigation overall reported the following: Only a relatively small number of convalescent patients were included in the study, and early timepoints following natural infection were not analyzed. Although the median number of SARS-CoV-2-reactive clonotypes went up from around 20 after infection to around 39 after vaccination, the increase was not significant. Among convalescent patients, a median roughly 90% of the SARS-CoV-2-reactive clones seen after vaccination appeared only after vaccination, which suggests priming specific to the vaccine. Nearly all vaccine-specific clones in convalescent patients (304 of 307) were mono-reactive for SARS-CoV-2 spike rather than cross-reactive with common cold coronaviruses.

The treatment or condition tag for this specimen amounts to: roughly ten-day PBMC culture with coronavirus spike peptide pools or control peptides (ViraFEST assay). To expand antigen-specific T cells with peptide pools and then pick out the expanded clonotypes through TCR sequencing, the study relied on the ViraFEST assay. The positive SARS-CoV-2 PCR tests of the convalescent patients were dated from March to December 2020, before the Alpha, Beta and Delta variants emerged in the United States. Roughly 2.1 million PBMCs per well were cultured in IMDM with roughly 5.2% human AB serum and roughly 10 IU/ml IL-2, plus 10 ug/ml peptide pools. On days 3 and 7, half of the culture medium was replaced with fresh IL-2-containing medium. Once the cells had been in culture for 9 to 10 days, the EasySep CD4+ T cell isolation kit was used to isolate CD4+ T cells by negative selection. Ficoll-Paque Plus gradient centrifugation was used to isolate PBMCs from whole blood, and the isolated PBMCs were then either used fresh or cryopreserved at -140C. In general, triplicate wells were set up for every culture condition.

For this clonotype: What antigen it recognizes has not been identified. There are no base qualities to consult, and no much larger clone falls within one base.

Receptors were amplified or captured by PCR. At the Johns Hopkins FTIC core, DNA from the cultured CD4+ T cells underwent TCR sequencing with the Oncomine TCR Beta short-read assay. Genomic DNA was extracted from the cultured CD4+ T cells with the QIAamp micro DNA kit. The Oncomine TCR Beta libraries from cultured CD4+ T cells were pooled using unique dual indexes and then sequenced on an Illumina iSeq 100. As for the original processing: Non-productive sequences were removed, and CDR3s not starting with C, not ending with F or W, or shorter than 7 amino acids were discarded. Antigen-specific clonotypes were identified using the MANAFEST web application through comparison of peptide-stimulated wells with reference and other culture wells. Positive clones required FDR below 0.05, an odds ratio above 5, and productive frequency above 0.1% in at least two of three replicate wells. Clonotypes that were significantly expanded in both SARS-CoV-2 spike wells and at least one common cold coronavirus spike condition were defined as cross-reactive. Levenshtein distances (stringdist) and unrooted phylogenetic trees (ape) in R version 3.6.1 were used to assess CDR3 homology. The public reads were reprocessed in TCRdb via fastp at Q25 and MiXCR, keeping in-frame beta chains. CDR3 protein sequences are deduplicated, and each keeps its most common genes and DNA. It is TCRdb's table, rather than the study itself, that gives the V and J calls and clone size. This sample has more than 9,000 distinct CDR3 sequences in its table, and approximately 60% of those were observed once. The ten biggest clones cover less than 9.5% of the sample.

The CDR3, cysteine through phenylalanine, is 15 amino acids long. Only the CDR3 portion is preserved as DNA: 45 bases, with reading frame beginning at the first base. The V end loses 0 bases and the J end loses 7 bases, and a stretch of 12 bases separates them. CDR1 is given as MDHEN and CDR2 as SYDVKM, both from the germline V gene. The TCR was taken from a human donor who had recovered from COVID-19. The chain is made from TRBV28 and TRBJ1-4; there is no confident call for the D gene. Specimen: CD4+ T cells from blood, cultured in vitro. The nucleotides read TGTGCCAGCAGTTTATGGTCCGGGCGCGGTGAAAAACTGTTTTTT. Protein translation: CASSLWSGRGEKLFF.